The 5 T cell receptor beta chains presented below share a single source sample, sequenced in a study of T-cell reconstitution after alpha-beta-depleted transplantation in children. A library of TCRbeta sequences, prepared with unique molecular identifiers, was generated. Using its own MiXCR run on the PCR reads, TCRdb lists one record per CDR3 protein. The repertoire holds around 480,000 distinct CDR3 sequences, 30% to 35% seen once, with 2% to 2.5% in the top ten. Sequencing used PBMCs from the stem cell graft donor, obtained from the stem cell graft. The origin of the receptors is a human donor who donated a stem cell graft to a child with aplastic anemia.

The chain employs TRBV27 and TRBJ2-3; D call uncertain. The CDR3 loop spans 16 amino acids. V lost 3 bases, J lost 1 base, and 14 bases lay in between. Germline lookup yields CDR1 MNHEY and CDR2 SMNVEV (reference sequence). The CDR3 reads CASSFLSTSGTDTQYF. CDR3 sequence (DNA): TGTGCCAGCAGTTTTCTCAGTACCTCTGGCACAGATACGCAGTATTTT.

This clonotype was counted a few times. The genes are TRBV6-1 and TRBJ2-2, with 7 bases matching TRBD2. Germline CDR1 is MNHNS and CDR2 is SASEGT. V lost 5 bases to trimming and J lost 0 bases; unmatched junction nucleotides: 3. The CDR3 extends over 15 amino acids. The CDR3 spells CASSRLASNTGELFF. The CDR3 DNA reads as TGTGCCAGCAGTCGACTAGCTTCGAACACCGGGGAGCTGTTTTTT.

This clonotype has just a few counts. J is TRBJ2-5 and V is TRBV28; no reliable D call. CDR3 length equals 15 residues. The germline V gene encodes CDR1 MDHEN and CDR2 SYDVKM. V was shortened by 2 bases and J by 1 base, with 11 bases between the two germline ends. The CDR3 bases are TGTGCCAGCAGTTTACCAGTGGAAATCCAAGAGACCCAGTACTTC. Translating it yields CASSLPVEIQETQYF. Looking up the rest from reference TRBV28 and TRBJ2-5 gives the full variable domain: DVKVTQSSRYLVKRTGEKVFLECVQDMDHENMFWYRQDPGLGLRLIYFSYDVKMKEKGDIPEGYSVSREKKERFSLILESASTNQTSMYLCASSLPVEIQETQYFGPGTRLLVL.

This clonotype was detected only a few times. The V call is TRBV6-2 or TRBV6-3, the J call TRBJ2-2; D assignment may be TRBD1 or TRBD2 (7 bases each). Trimming removed 5 bases at V and 5 bases at J, with 18 bases between. This CDR3 is built from 16 residues. The germline V gene has CDR1 MNHEY and CDR2 SVGEGT. The CDR3 nucleotides are TGTGCCAGCAGTAGATCGACAGGGACTATTACCGGGGAGCTGTTTTTT. This codes for CASSRSTGTITGELFF.

Comment on this clonotype: This sequence may be a read error, since a much larger clone differs from it by one base. The V and J genes are TRBV10-3 and TRBJ1-1; 8 bases agree with TRBD1. Germline-derived CDR1 and CDR2 are ENHRY and SYGVKD. The CDR3 is 13 amino acids. V shed 10 bases, J shed 1 base, and the junction held 5 bases outside the gene matches. CDR3 loop: CATAGTGNTEAFF. The DNA of the CDR3 is TGTGCCACCGCCGGGACAGGGAACACTGAAGCTTTCTTT.